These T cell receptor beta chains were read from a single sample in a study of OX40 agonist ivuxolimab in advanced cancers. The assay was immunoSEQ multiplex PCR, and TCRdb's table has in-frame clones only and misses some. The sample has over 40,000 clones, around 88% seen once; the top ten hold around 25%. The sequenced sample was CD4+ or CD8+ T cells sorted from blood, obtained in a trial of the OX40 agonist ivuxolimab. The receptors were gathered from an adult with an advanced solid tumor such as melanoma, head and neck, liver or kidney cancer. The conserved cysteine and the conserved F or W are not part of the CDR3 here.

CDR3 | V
ASSLGLAYEQY | TRBV7-7
ASGPSGNEQF | TRBV19
ASRTLGQGDQDGYT | TRBV6-6
ASSSLAGNPYEQY | TRBV11-2
ASSFFGGSSYEQY | TRBV28
ASSPRTSGSSYEQY | TRBV4-1
ASSPDTFSNQPQH | TRBV10-2
ASSWAGDYEQY | TRBV7-8
ASSLTGAGELF | TRBV28
ASSPPTREGVGDEQF | TRBV4-2
ASSQFAQAGNQPQH | TRBV5-4
ASSPVGLAAYEQY | TRBV19
ASSQHLGREETQY | TRBV4-1
ASSEPGQGAIDTQY | TRBV2
ASSPRTGSDLQF | TRBV7-9
ASSPGPGGDNYGYT | TRBV5-1
ASSTRQGVGRAEAF | TRBV28
ASSRGQGEETQY | TRBV7-3
ASSLLAGGRSSF | TRBV27
ASSPRTSGFSYEQY | TRBV7-9
ASSSTPLEAF | TRBV5-6
ASSVGTSGTDTQY | TRBV9
ASSPRTQNTGELF | TRBV7-9
ASSSLPGFGNEQF | TRBV9